This is a list of T cell receptor beta chains from one sample in a study of CD8 T cells in ankylosing spondylitis. From the 5' RACE reads, TCRdb called clonotypes with MiXCR, one entry per CDR3 protein. The sample lists about 400,000 distinct CDR3 sequences, under 25% occurring once. The sequenced sample was blood, either unsorted or a sorted T cell fraction (not recorded which). These receptors originate from a male donor with ankylosing spondylitis. CDR3s include the opening cysteine and the closing phenylalanine or tryptophan. D genes are given only for firm matches. Clone size is given for some rows only: seen once, a few or many times, or a class if the clone is expanded.

d_call: TRBD2; v_call: TRBV29-1; clone_size: many; j_call: TRBJ2-1; cdr3_nt: TGCAGCGTGCTAAGCGGGAGGGGTTACAATGAGCAGTTCTTC; cdr3_aa: CSVLSGRGYNEQFF
d_call: NA; v_call: TRBV19; clone_size: NA; j_call: TRBJ2-1; cdr3_nt: TGTGCCAGTGGGGACCGTAACTCCTACAATGAGCAGTTCTTC; cdr3_aa: CASGDRNSYNEQFF
d_call: NA; v_call: TRBV10-3; clone_size: few; j_call: TRBJ2-2; cdr3_nt: TGTGCCATCAGTGAGTCGACAGACAACCGTGAGCTGTTTTTT; cdr3_aa: CAISESTDNRELFF
d_call: NA; v_call: TRBV28; clone_size: NA; j_call: TRBJ2-5; cdr3_nt: TGTGCCAGCAGAAATCCGGGACCTAGGGAGACCCAGTACTTC; cdr3_aa: CASRNPGPRETQYF
d_call: TRBD2; v_call: TRBV27; clone_size: NA; j_call: TRBJ2-1; cdr3_nt: TGTGCCAGCAGTCAATACGGACTAGCGGGGCTCAATGAGCAGTTCTTC; cdr3_aa: CASSQYGLAGLNEQFF
d_call: NA; v_call: TRBV5-1; clone_size: many; j_call: TRBJ2-2; cdr3_nt: TGCGCCAGCAGCTTGGCGGTACAGAGCTCGAACACCGGGGAGCTGTTTTTT; cdr3_aa: CASSLAVQSSNTGELFF
d_call: TRBD1; v_call: TRBV3-1; clone_size: few; j_call: TRBJ1-5; cdr3_nt: TGTGCCAGCGGACGACAGGGAGGGAGCAATCAGCCCCAGCATTTT; cdr3_aa: CASGRQGGSNQPQHF
d_call: TRBD2; v_call: TRBV27; clone_size: NA; j_call: TRBJ2-1; cdr3_nt: TGTGCCAGCAGTTTCACGGGACTAGCTCGGAACAATGAGCAGTTCTTC; cdr3_aa: CASSFTGLARNNEQFF
d_call: NA; v_call: TRBV6-1; clone_size: NA; j_call: TRBJ2-5; cdr3_nt: TGTGCCAGCAGTGAATTTGCGGGCCACCAAGAGACCCAGTACTTC; cdr3_aa: CASSEFAGHQETQYF
d_call: NA; v_call: TRBV7-2; clone_size: NA; j_call: TRBJ2-2; cdr3_nt: TGTGCCAGCAGCTCATACGTAGGGTACACCGGGGAGCTGTTTTTT; cdr3_aa: CASSSYVGYTGELFF
d_call: NA; v_call: TRBV20-1; clone_size: NA; j_call: TRBJ2-1; cdr3_nt: TGCAGTGCTACGGACTACCCCCCGCAGTTCTTC; cdr3_aa: CSATDYPPQFF
d_call: TRBD1; v_call: TRBV20-1; clone_size: NA; j_call: TRBJ2-1; cdr3_nt: TGCAGTGCTAGAGGGGGGGCGACAGGGGCTTTTGTTGAGCAGTTCTTC; cdr3_aa: CSARGGATGAFVEQFF
d_call: TRBD2; v_call: TRBV20-1; clone_size: NA; j_call: TRBJ2-7; cdr3_nt: TGCAGTGCTAGAGATGGGACTAGCCCCTCCTACGAGCAATACTTC; cdr3_aa: CSARDGTSPSYEQYF
d_call: TRBD2; v_call: TRBV18; clone_size: NA; j_call: TRBJ2-2; cdr3_nt: TGTGCCAGCTCACCTTTAGCGGGAATATTCAACACCGGGGAGCTGTTTTTT; cdr3_aa: CASSPLAGIFNTGELFF
d_call: NA; v_call: TRBV20-1; clone_size: many; j_call: TRBJ2-7; cdr3_nt: TGCAGTGCGGAGGGGGGGAAATCCTCCTACGAGCAGTACTTC; cdr3_aa: CSAEGGKSSYEQYF
d_call: NA; v_call: TRBV6-1; clone_size: few; j_call: TRBJ1-2; cdr3_nt: TGTGCCAGCAGTGAAGCAGAGGCCAGGGGCTATGGCTACACCTTC; cdr3_aa: CASSEAEARGYGYTF
d_call: NA; v_call: TRBV12-3/TRBV12-4; clone_size: few; j_call: TRBJ1-1; cdr3_nt: TGTGCCAGCAGTTGGTCGGATAACACTGAAGCTTTCTTT; cdr3_aa: CASSWSDNTEAFF
d_call: TRBD1; v_call: TRBV20-1; clone_size: few; j_call: TRBJ2-7; cdr3_nt: TGCAGTGCTACTCGAACAGGGGGCTCTTCCTACGAGCAGTACTTC; cdr3_aa: CSATRTGGSSYEQYF
d_call: TRBD1; v_call: TRBV20-1; clone_size: NA; j_call: TRBJ2-7; cdr3_nt: TGCAGTGCAACCCGCGGACAGGGAATACTCGAGCAGTACTTC; cdr3_aa: CSATRGQGILEQYF
d_call: NA; v_call: TRBV5-1; clone_size: few; j_call: TRBJ1-2; cdr3_nt: TGCGCCAGCAGCCCGGGACTTTCCCAGTATGGCTACACCTTC; cdr3_aa: CASSPGLSQYGYTF
d_call: NA; v_call: TRBV10-3; clone_size: NA; j_call: TRBJ2-7; cdr3_nt: TGTGCCATCAGTGAGCGGGTCTCGTCCTACGAGCAGTACTTC; cdr3_aa: CAISERVSSYEQYF
d_call: TRBD1; v_call: TRBV20-1; clone_size: NA; j_call: TRBJ1-2; cdr3_nt: TGCAGTGCTAGACGGACAGGCCGGACCTACTATGGCTACACCTTC; cdr3_aa: CSARRTGRTYYGYTF
d_call: NA; v_call: TRBV12-3/TRBV12-4; clone_size: few; j_call: TRBJ2-3; cdr3_nt: TGTGCCAGCAGCCCCAGGAAGGCCGACGGGAATACGCAGTATTTT; cdr3_aa: CASSPRKADGNTQYF
d_call: TRBD2; v_call: TRBV7-3; clone_size: NA; j_call: TRBJ2-2; cdr3_nt: TGTGCCAGCAGCTTAACGCCCACCCCTAGCGGGAGTTCACCCGGGGAGCTGTTTTTT; cdr3_aa: CASSLTPTPSGSSPGELFF
d_call: NA; v_call: TRBV5-1; clone_size: NA; j_call: TRBJ2-7; cdr3_nt: TGCGCCAGCAGCTTGGACAGGGAGCAGTGGTACTTC; cdr3_aa: CASSLDREQWYF
d_call: NA; v_call: TRBV7-2; clone_size: NA; j_call: TRBJ2-4; cdr3_nt: TGTGCCAGCAGCCCACCCGGTGTCCCAAACATTCAGTACTTC; cdr3_aa: CASSPPGVPNIQYF
d_call: NA; v_call: TRBV20-1; clone_size: NA; j_call: TRBJ2-1; cdr3_nt: TGCAGTGCTCCATCATCGGACGGCTACAATGAGCAGTTCTTC; cdr3_aa: CSAPSSDGYNEQFF
d_call: NA; v_call: TRBV12-3/TRBV12-4; clone_size: NA; j_call: TRBJ2-2; cdr3_nt: TGTGCCAGCAGTTTAAACGGAGGTGACACCGGGGAGCTGTTTTTT; cdr3_aa: CASSLNGGDTGELFF
d_call: TRBD2; v_call: TRBV7-9; clone_size: few; j_call: TRBJ2-2; cdr3_nt: TGTGCCACGGGGGGTCCCACCGGGGAGCTGTTTTTT; cdr3_aa: CATGGPTGELFF
d_call: TRBD2; v_call: TRBV29-1; clone_size: few; j_call: TRBJ2-3; cdr3_nt: TGCAGCGTTAAAAGAGAAGGGACTAGCAGCACAGATACGCAGTATTTT; cdr3_aa: CSVKREGTSSTDTQYF
d_call: TRBD2; v_call: TRBV20-1; clone_size: NA; j_call: TRBJ2-7; cdr3_nt: TGCAGTGCTAGAGGCCCCGGGACTAGCGGGGCCTACGAGCAGTACTTC; cdr3_aa: CSARGPGTSGAYEQYF
d_call: TRBD2; v_call: TRBV20-1; clone_size: few; j_call: TRBJ2-2; cdr3_nt: TGCAGCGCTACGCCCCTGCTGGCTAGCGGGAGTTTGTTGGACACCGGGGAGCTGTTTTTT; cdr3_aa: CSATPLLASGSLLDTGELFF
d_call: TRBD2; v_call: TRBV24-1; clone_size: few; j_call: TRBJ2-1; cdr3_nt: TGTGCCACCAGTGCCAGCGGGATCTCGGATGAGCAGTTCTTC; cdr3_aa: CATSASGISDEQFF
d_call: TRBD1; v_call: TRBV10-3; clone_size: NA; j_call: TRBJ2-3; cdr3_nt: TGTGCCATCAGTGAGTCGTGGACAGGGGCGACAGATACGCAGTATTTT; cdr3_aa: CAISESWTGATDTQYF
d_call: NA; v_call: TRBV24-1; clone_size: NA; j_call: TRBJ1-4; cdr3_nt: TGTGCCACCAGTGATTGCCCCCGGGACCGGACAACTAATGAAAAACTGTTTTTT; cdr3_aa: CATSDCPRDRTTNEKLFF
d_call: NA; v_call: TRBV12-3/TRBV12-4; clone_size: NA; j_call: TRBJ1-5; cdr3_nt: TGTGCCAGCAGTTTCGGGACCGCGTATCAGCCCCAGCATTTT; cdr3_aa: CASSFGTAYQPQHF
d_call: NA; v_call: TRBV11-1; clone_size: NA; j_call: TRBJ2-3; cdr3_nt: TGTGCCAGCAGCCCCCCCAGCGGCGGCACAGATACGCAGTATTTT; cdr3_aa: CASSPPSGGTDTQYF
d_call: NA; v_call: TRBV4-3; clone_size: NA; j_call: TRBJ2-4; cdr3_nt: TGCGCCAGCAGCGCGCGGGTTAGTGGCATTCAGTACTTC; cdr3_aa: CASSARVSGIQYF
d_call: NA; v_call: TRBV3-1; clone_size: NA; j_call: TRBJ2-7; cdr3_nt: TGTGCCAGCAGCCCAAGTCCAGGGGAGCAGTACTTC; cdr3_aa: CASSPSPGEQYF
d_call: TRBD1; v_call: TRBV20-1; clone_size: NA; j_call: TRBJ2-1; cdr3_nt: TGCAGTGCGCCGACAGGGGTGGGTTACAATGAGCAGTTCTTC; cdr3_aa: CSAPTGVGYNEQFF
d_call: NA; v_call: TRBV19; clone_size: NA; j_call: TRBJ1-1; cdr3_nt: TGTGCCAGTAGTACTGGGAACTACCGGACTGAAGCTTTCTTT; cdr3_aa: CASSTGNYRTEAFF
d_call: NA; v_call: TRBV24-1; clone_size: few; j_call: TRBJ1-1; cdr3_nt: TGTGCCACCAGTGCGAGGGGCGCTGAAGCTTTCTTT; cdr3_aa: CATSARGAEAFF
d_call: NA; v_call: TRBV7-3; clone_size: NA; j_call: TRBJ2-3; cdr3_nt: TGTGCCAGCAGCTTAACCTCCCGGGACAGGGGGGAAAGCGGGAGGGCCGCAGATACGCAGTATTTT; cdr3_aa: CASSLTSRDRGESGRAADTQYF
d_call: TRBD1; v_call: TRBV12-3/TRBV12-4; clone_size: few; j_call: TRBJ1-2; cdr3_nt: TGTGCCAGCATCGGGACAGGAAAAAACTATGGCTACACCTTC; cdr3_aa: CASIGTGKNYGYTF
d_call: TRBD1; v_call: TRBV2; clone_size: few; j_call: TRBJ1-5; cdr3_nt: TGTGCCAGCGGGACAGGGGCGGGGCGCAATCAGCCCCAGCATTTT; cdr3_aa: CASGTGAGRNQPQHF
d_call: TRBD2; v_call: TRBV28; clone_size: NA; j_call: TRBJ2-1; cdr3_nt: TGTGCCAGCAGTTTATGGACTAGCGGGTACACTCTCAATGAGCAGTTCTTC; cdr3_aa: CASSLWTSGYTLNEQFF
d_call: TRBD1; v_call: TRBV7-9; clone_size: few; j_call: TRBJ2-2; cdr3_nt: TGTGCCAGCAGCAGGACAGGTTCCGGGGAGCTGTTTTTT; cdr3_aa: CASSRTGSGELFF
d_call: TRBD2; v_call: TRBV5-1; clone_size: few; j_call: TRBJ2-1; cdr3_nt: TGCGCCAGCAGCACGGTACTAGCGGGACGGCACAATGAGCAGTTCTTC; cdr3_aa: CASSTVLAGRHNEQFF
d_call: NA; v_call: TRBV7-7; clone_size: many; j_call: TRBJ2-1; cdr3_nt: TGTGCCAGCAGCTTATCGGGAAATCGGGAGCAGTTCTTC; cdr3_aa: CASSLSGNREQFF
d_call: NA; v_call: TRBV28; clone_size: NA; j_call: TRBJ2-7; cdr3_nt: TGTGCCAGCAGGCGGGCGAGGGAGCAGTACTTC; cdr3_aa: CASRRAREQYF